This T cell receptor beta chain emerged from a study of response to subunit inactivated influenza vaccine. Broader study findings: The authors suggested that few new T cells are recruited per seasonal influenza vaccination.

This clonotype was picked up a small number of times. No antigen is known for it. Via MiXCR, TCRdb re-called the RT-PCR reads, giving one row per CDR3 protein. This table holds some 850,000 distinct CDR3 sequences, around 20% found once. This CDR3 has 13 amino acids. Losses at the gene ends were 4 bases for V and 6 bases for J; bases not matched to a gene: 5. The germline V gene has CDR1 SGDLS and CDR2 YYNGEE. The sequencing here drew on PBMCs from blood, taken 5 to 6 days after vaccination. The rearrangement links TRBV9 to TRBJ1-1; 8 bases line up with TRBD1. The TCR originated in a middle-aged man who received an inactivated influenza vaccine. CDR3 nucleotide sequence: TGTGCCAGCAGCTCGGACAGGGACGCTGAAGCTTTCTTT. It translates to CASSSDRDAEAFF.